The 11 T cell receptor beta chains presented below share a single source sample, sequenced in a study of CD8 T cells in ankylosing spondylitis. TCRdb reprocessed the 5' RACE reads via MiXCR and lists one record per CDR3 protein. The table has 200,000 to 250,000 distinct CDR3 sequences, 10% to 13% seen once; the top ten hold about 2.5%. The sample was blood, either unsorted or a sorted T cell fraction (not recorded which). Receptors were obtained from a male donor with ankylosing spondylitis or in good health (not recorded which).

This clonotype was counted at least ten times. The genes are TRBV7-2 and TRBJ2-5; D possibly corresponds to TRBD2 (5 bases). The CDR3 length is 13 residues. V lost 8 bases and J 5 bases, leaving 15 bases between the germline ends. The germline V gene encodes CDR1 SGHTA and CDR2 FQGNSA. The CDR3 DNA follows: TGTGCCAGCCGTACTAGTAGCCGGGAGACCCAGTACTTC. Amino acid sequence: CASRTSSRETQYF. Filled out from reference TRBV7-2 and TRBJ2-5, the complete variable domain reads GAGVSQSPSNKVTEKGKDVELRCDPISGHTALYWYRQSLGQGLEFLIYFQGNSAPDKSGLPSDRFSAERTGGSVSTLTIQRTQQEDSAVYLCASRTSSRETQYFGPGTRLLVL.

This clonotype was recorded many times. The V gene is TRBV5-1, the J gene TRBJ1-1; TRBD1 aligns across 9 bases. Germline CDR1 reads SGHRS; CDR2 reads YFSETQ. V dropped 4 bases and J dropped 6; count of bases not matched to a gene: 7. The CDR3 is made up of 14 amino acids. The CDR3 region has the DNA TGCGCCAGCAGCACACAGGGGGCGGGCGCTGAAGCTTTCTTT. Protein: CASSTQGAGAEAFF.

There are many counts of this clonotype. The chain couples TRBV5-5 to TRBJ2-7; D is undetermined. This CDR3 region has 13 residues. V gave up 0 bases and J gave up 3 bases, with 7 bases separating them. Germline V gives CDR1 SGHKS, CDR2 YYEKEE (reference sequence). Here the CDR3 reads CASSLGRNYEQYF. In nucleotides, the CDR3 is TGTGCCAGCAGCTTGGGGAGAAACTACGAGCAGTACTTC.

The sample holds many counts of this clonotype. The chain has TRBV10-3 and TRBJ2-2, with D perhaps TRBD1 (5 bases). The V gene's germline CDR1 is ENHRY and CDR2 SYGVKD. There are 13 residues in the CDR3. V lost 6 bases to trimming and J lost 5 bases, with 10 bases between them. CDR3 DNA sequence: TGTGCCATCAGCCTAGACAGAACCGGGGAGCTGTTTTTT. Its translation is CAISLDRTGELFF.

The chain has TRBV6-1 and TRBJ1-5; TRBD1 aligns across 8 bases. The CDR3 covers 16 residues. Germline V gene data show CDR1 as MNHNS and CDR2 as SASEGT. J gave up 6 bases and V 2 bases, and 9 bases lay outside the gene matches. The CDR3 reads CASSEWGQAGSQPQHF. CDR3 bases: TGTGCCAGCAGTGAATGGGGACAGGCAGGTAGTCAGCCCCAGCATTTT.

This clonotype appeared many times. This chain joins TRBV13 and TRBJ1-1; D perhaps matches TRBD1 (6 bases). CDR3 length: 16 amino acids. CDR1 and CDR2 (germline): PRHDT, FYEKMQ (reference sequence). V was cut by 2 bases and J by 0 bases, with 13 bases left in between. Here the CDR3 DNA reads TGTGCCAGCAGCTTAAGCAGGGGCTATATGAACACTGAAGCTTTCTTT. Amino acids: CASSLSRGYMNTEAFF.

This clonotype was detected ten times or more. J is TRBJ1-2 and V is TRBV28; D might be TRBD1 (5 bases). Germline V gene data show CDR1 as MDHEN and CDR2 as SYDVKM. The ends were cut back, 3 bases at V and 6 bases at J, with 11 bases in the middle. The CDR3 loop spans 13 amino acids. The CDR3: CASSFPGINGYTF. The CDR3 DNA sequence: TGTGCCAGCAGTTTTCCAGGGATCAATGGCTACACCTTC.

CDR3 sequence reads: CAISEGNTVTGELFF. The CDR3 region has the DNA TGTGCCATCAGTGAAGGAAATACGGTCACCGGGGAGCTGTTTTTT. The chain combines TRBV10-3 with TRBJ2-2; D not resolved. Germline lookup yields CDR1 ENHRY and CDR2 SYGVKD. V lost 3 bases and J 4 bases, leaving 12 bases between the germline ends. The CDR3 loop spans 15 amino acids.

This clonotype was recorded at least ten times. As DNA, the CDR3 is TGTGCCACCAGCAGAGATATCGGAAACAATGAAAAACTGTTTTTT. This sequence encodes CATSRDIGNNEKLFF. The gene calls are TRBV15 and TRBJ1-4, with unresolved D. Germline CDR1 is LNHNV and CDR2 is YYDKDF (reference sequence). The V end was cut by 0 bases, the J end by 5 bases, with 10 bases between. The CDR3 is 15 residues long.

This clonotype was picked up many times. The rearrangement joins TRBV29-1 to TRBJ2-1, with unresolved D. The CDR3 loop spans 12 amino acids. From germline, CDR1 is SQVTM and CDR2 ANQGSEA. V was clipped by 4 bases and J by 3 bases, with 7 bases between them. In DNA form, the CDR3 reads TGCAGCGTTGTAGAGAGCTACAATGAGCAGTTCTTC. This gives the protein CSVVESYNEQFF.

This clonotype came up many times. This rearrangement joins TRBV5-1 to TRBJ2-1; D remains ambiguous. The CDR3 has 16 residues. Germline values: CDR1 SGHRS, CDR2 YFSETQ. Trimming shortened V by 0 bases and J by 1 base, and 11 bases separated the two germline ends. CDR3 nucleotide sequence: TGCGCCAGCAGCTTGGATGTGGCCCCATCCTACAATGAGCAGTTCTTC. As protein: CASSLDVAPSYNEQFF.